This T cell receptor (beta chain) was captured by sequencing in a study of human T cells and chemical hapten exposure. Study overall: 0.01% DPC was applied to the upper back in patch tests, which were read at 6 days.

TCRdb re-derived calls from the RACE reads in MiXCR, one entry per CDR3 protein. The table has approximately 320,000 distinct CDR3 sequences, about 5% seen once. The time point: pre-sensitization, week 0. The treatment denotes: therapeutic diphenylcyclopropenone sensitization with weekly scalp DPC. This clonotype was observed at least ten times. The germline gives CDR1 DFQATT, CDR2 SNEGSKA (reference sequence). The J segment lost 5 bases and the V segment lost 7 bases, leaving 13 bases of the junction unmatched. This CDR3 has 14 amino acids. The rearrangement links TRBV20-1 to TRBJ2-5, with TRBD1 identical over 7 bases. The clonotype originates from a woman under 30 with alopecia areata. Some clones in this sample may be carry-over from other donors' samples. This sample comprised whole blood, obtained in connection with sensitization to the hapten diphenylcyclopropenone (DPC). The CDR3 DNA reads TGCAGTGTCCAGGCGACCGGGACAGAGGAGACCCAGTACTTC. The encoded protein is CSVQATGTEETQYF.